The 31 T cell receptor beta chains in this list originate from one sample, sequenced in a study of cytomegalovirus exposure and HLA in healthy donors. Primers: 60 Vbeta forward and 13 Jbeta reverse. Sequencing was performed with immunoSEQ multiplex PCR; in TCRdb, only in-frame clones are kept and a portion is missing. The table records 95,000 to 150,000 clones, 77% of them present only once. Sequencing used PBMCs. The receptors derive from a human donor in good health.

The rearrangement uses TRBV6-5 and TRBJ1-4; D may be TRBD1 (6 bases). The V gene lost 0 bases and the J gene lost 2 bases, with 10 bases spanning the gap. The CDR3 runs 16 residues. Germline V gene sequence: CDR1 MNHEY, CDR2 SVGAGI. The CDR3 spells CASSYSNGQTNEKLFF. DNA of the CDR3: TGTGCCAGCAGTTACTCTAACGGACAGACTAATGAAAAACTGTTTTTT.

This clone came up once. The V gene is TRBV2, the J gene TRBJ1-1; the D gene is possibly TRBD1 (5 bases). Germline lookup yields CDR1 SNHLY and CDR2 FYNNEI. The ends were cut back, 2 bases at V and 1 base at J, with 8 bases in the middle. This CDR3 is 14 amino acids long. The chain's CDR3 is CASSESTGNTEAFF. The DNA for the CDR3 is TGTGCCAGCAGTGAAAGTACAGGGAACACTGAAGCTTTCTTT.

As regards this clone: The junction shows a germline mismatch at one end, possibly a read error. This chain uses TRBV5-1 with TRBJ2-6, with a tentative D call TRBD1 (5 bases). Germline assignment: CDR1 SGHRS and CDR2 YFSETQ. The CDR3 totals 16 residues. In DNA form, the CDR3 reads TGCGCCAGCAGCTTGGGGTCTCCCTCTGGGGCCAACGGCCTGACTTTC. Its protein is CASSLGSPSGANGLTF.

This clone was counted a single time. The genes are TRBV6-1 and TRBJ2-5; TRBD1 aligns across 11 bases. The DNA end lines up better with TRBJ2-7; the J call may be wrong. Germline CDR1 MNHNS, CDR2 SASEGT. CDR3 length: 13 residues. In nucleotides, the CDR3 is TGTGCCAGCAGCGCCGGGACAGGGGGCGAGCAGTACTTC. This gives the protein CASSAGTGGEQYF.

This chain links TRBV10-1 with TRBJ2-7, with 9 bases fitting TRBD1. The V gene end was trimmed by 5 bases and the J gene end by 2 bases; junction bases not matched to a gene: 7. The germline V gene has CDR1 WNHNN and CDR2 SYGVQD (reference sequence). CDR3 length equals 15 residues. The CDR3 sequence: CASSRTGASTYEQYF. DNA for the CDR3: TGCGCCAGCAGTCGGACAGGGGCCTCGACCTACGAGCAGTACTTC.

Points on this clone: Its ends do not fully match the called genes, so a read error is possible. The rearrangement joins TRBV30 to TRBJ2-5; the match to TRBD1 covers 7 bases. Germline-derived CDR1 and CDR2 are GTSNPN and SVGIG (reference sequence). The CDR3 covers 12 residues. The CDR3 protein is CAWSSTGTCPNF. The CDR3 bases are TGTGCCTGGAGCTCGACAGGGACCTGCCCCAACTTC.

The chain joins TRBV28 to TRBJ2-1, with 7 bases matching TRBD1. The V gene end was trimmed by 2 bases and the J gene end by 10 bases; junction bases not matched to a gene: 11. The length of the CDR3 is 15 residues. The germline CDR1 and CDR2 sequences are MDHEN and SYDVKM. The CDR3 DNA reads TGTGCCAGCAGTTTAATGGCAGGGGGAGTTGGGGAGCAGTTCTTC. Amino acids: CASSLMAGGVGEQFF.

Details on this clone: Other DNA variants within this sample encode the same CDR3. CDR3 DNA sequence: TGTGCCAGCAGCTTAGGGCTAGCGGGAGGTGCAGATACGCAGTATTTT. Amino acids: CASSLGLAGGADTQYF. This chain connects TRBV7-9 to TRBJ2-3; TRBD2 aligns across 11 bases. V lost 1 base, J lost 4 bases, and 4 bases stayed unmatched. The CDR3 loop spans 16 amino acids. Germline assignment: CDR1 SEHNR and CDR2 FQNEAQ (reference sequence).

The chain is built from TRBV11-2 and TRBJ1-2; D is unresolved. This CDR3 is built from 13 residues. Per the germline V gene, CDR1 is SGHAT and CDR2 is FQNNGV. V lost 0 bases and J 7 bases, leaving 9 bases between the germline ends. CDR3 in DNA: TGTGCCAGCAGCTTAGAGGGCTGGTTTGGCTACACCTTC. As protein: CASSLEGWFGYTF.

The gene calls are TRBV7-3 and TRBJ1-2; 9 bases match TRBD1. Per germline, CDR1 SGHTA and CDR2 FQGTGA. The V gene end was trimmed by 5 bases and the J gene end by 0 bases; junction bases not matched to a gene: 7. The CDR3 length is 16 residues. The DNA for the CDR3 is TGTGCCAGCAGCGCGACAGGGGGGCTAGCTAACTATGGCTACACCTTC. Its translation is CASSATGGLANYGYTF.

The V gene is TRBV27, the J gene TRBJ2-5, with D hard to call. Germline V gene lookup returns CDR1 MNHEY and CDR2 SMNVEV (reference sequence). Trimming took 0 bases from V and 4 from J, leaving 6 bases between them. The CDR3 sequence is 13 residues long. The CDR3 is CASSLSRGETQYF. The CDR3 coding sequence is TGTGCCAGCAGTTTATCCCGCGGAGAGACCCAGTACTTC.

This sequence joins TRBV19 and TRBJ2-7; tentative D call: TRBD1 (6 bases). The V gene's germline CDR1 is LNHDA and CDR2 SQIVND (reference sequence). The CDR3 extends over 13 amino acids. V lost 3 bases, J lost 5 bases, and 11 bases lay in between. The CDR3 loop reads CASSMGRGDEQYF. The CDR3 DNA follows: TGTGCCAGTAGTATGGGCAGGGGAGACGAGCAGTACTTC.

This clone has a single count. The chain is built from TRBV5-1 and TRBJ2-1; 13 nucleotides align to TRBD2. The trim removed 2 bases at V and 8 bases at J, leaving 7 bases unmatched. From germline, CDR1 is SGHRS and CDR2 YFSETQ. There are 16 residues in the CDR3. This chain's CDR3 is CASSFTGTSGIYEQFF. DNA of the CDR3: TGCGCCAGCAGCTTCACCGGGACTAGCGGGATCTATGAGCAGTTCTTC.

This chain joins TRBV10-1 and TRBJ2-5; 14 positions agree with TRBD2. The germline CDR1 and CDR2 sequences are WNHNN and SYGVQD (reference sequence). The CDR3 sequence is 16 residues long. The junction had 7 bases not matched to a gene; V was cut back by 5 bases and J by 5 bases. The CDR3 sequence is CASSPGTSGSEETQYF. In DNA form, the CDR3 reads TGCGCCAGCAGTCCCGGGACTAGCGGGAGTGAGGAGACCCAGTACTTC.

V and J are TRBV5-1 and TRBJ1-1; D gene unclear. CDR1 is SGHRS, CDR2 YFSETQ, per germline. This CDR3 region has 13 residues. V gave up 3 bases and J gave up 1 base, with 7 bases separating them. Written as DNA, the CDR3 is TGCGCCAGCAGCTCCCAGGAGAACACTGAAGCTTTCTTT. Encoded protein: CASSSQENTEAFF.

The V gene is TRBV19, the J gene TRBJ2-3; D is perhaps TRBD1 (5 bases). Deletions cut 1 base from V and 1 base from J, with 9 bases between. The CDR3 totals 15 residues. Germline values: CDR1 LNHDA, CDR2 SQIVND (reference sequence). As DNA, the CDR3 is TGTGCCAGTAGTATAGTAGGGGTCGGCACAGATACGCAGTATTTT. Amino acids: CASSIVGVGTDTQYF.

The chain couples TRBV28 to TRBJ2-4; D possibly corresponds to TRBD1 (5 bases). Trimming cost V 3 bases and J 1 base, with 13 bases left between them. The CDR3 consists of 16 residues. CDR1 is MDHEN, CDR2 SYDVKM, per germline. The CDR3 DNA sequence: TGTGCCAGCAGTTTTGGGGAAAAGGGGGCCAAAAACATTCAGTACTTC. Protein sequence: CASSFGEKGAKNIQYF.

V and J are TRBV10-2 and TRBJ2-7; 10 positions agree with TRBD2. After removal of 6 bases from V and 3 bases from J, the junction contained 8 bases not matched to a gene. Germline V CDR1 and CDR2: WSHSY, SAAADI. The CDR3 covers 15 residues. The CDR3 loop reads CASRLGLATNYEQYF. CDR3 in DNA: TGCGCCAGCAGGCTGGGACTAGCGACCAACTACGAGCAGTACTTC.

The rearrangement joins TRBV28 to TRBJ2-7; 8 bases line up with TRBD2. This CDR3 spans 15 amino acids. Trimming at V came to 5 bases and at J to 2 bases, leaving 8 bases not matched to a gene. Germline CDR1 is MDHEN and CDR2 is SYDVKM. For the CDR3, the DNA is TGTGCCAGCAGTCCGATTGGGACTAGTGCCTACGAGCAGTACTTC. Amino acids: CASSPIGTSAYEQYF.

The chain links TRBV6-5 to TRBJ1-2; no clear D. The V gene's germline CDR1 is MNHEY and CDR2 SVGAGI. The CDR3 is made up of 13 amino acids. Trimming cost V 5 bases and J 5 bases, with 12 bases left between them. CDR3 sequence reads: CASSPGERYGYTF. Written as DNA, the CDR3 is TGTGCCAGCAGTCCCGGGGAGAGGTATGGCTACACCTTC.

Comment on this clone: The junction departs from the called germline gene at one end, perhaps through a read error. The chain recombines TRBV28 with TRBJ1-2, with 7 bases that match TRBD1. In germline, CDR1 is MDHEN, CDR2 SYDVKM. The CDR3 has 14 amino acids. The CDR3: CASSRGDRAYGYTF. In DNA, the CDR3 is TGTGCCAGCAGCCGAGGAGACAGGGCATATGGCTACACCTTT.

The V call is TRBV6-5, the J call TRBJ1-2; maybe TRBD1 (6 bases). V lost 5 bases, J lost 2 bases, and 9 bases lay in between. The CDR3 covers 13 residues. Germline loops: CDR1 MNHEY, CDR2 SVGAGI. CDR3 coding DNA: TGTGCCAGCAGTAGACAGGACAACTATGGCTACACCTTC. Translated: CASSRQDNYGYTF.

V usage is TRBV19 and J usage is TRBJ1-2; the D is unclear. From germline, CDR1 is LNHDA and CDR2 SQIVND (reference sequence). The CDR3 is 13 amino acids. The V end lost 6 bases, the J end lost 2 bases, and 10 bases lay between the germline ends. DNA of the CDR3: TGTGCCAGTAGGAGTGACGGGAACTATGGCTACACCTTC. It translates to CASRSDGNYGYTF.

The CDR3 spells CASSVRAGGLENIQYF. Written as DNA, the CDR3 is TGTGCCAGCAGCGTAAGGGCAGGGGGTTTGGAAAACATTCAGTACTTC. This chain connects TRBV9 to TRBJ2-4; TRBD1 agrees at 7 bases. J lost 5 bases, V lost 1 base, and 9 bases had no gene match. Germline values: CDR1 SGDLS, CDR2 YYNGEE. The CDR3 spans 16 residues.

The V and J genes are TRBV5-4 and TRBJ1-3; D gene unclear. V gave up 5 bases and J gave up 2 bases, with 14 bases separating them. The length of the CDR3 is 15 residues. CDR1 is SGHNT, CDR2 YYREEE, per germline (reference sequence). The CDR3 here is CASRTELSAGNTIYF. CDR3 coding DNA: TGTGCCAGCAGAACTGAACTCTCGGCTGGAAACACCATATATTTT.

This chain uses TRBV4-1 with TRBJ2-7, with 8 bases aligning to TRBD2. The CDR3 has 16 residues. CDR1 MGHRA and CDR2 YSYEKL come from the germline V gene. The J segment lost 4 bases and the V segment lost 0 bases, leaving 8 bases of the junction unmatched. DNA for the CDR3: TGCGCCAGCAGCCAAGAGGGCGGGAGGTTATTATACGAGCAGTACTTC. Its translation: CASSQEGGRLLYEQYF.

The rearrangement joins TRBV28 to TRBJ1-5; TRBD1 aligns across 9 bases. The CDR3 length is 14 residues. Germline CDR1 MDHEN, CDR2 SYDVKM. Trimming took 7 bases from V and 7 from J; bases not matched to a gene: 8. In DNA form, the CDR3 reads TGTGCCAGCAATGGACAGGGGCTGGGACAGCCCCAGCATTTT. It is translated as CASNGQGLGQPQHF.

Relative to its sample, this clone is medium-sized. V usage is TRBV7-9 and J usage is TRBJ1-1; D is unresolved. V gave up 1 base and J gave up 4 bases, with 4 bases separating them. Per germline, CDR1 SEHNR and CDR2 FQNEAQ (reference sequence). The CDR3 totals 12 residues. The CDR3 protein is CASSLGATEAFF. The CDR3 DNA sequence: TGTGCCAGCAGCTTAGGGGCCACTGAAGCTTTCTTT.

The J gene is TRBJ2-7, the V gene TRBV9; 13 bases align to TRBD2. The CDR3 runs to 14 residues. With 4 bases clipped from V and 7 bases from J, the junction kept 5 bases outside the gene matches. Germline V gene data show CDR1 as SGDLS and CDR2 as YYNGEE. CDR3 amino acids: CASSPRTSGSEQYF. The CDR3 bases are TGTGCCAGCAGCCCACGGACTAGCGGGAGTGAGCAGTACTTC.

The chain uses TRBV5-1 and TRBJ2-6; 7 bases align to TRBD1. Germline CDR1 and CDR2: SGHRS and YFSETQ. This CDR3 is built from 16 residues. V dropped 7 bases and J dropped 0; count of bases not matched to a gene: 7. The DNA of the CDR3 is TGCGCCAGCCAGGACAGGCCCCGCTCTGGGGCCAACGTCCTGACTTTC. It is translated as CASQDRPRSGANVLTF.

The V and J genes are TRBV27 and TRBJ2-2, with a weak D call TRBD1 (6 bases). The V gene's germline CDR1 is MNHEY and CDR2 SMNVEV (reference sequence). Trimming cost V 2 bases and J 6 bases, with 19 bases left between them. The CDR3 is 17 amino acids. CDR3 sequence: CASSLDPGTRIPGELFF. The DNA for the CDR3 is TGTGCCAGCAGTTTAGACCCCGGGACAAGAATTCCCGGGGAGCTGTTTTTT.